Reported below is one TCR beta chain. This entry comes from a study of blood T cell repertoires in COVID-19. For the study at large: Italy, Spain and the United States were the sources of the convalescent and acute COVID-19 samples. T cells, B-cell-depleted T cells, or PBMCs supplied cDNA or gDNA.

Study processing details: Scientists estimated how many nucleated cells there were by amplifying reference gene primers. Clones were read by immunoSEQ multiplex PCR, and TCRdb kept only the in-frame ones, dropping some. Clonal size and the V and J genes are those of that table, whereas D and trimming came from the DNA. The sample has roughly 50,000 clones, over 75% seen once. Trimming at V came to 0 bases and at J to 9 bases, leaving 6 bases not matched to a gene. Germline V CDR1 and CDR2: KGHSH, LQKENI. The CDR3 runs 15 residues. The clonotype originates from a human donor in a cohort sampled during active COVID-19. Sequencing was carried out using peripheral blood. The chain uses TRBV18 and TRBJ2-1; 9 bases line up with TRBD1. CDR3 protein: CASSPPGTGKAEQFF. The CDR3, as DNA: TGTGCCAGCTCACCACCCGGGACAGGGAAGGCTGAGCAGTTCTTC.